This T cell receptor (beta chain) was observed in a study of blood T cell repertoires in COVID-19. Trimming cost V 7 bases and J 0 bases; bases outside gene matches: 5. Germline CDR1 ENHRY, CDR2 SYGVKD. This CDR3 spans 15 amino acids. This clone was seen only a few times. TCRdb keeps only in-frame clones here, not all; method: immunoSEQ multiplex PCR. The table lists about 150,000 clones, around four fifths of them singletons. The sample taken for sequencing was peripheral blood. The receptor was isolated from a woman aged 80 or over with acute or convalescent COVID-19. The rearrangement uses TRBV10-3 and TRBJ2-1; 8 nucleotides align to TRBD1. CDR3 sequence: CAITGQGVSYNEQFF. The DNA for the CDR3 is TGTGCCATCACCGGACAGGGTGTCTCCTACAATGAGCAGTTCTTC.